These 25 T cell receptor beta chains share one sample of origin, sequenced in a study of cytomegalovirus exposure and HLA in healthy donors (dated by TCRdb to 2015 to 2018). The receptor library was made with the immunoSEQ multiplex PCR assay. For the multiplex PCR, a mixture combining 60 forward primers for TCR Vbeta segments and 13 reverse primers for TCR Jbeta segments was used. TCRdb re-hosts the immuneACCESS table, in-frame sequences only. Its copies lack some clones; in the studies checked, an unresolved V gene accounts for under half of them, and the cause for the rest is not known. Here the sample has 100,000 to 150,000 clones; roughly two thirds occur a single time. The ten largest clones represent 1.5% to 2% of the sample. Sequenced material: PBMCs. These receptors were taken from a young man in good health and CMV-seropositive.

The V and J genes are TRBV9 and TRBJ2-1, with 9 bases lining up with TRBD2. The germline V gene has CDR1 SGDLS and CDR2 YYNGEE. Trimming removed 1 base from V and 8 bases from J; junction bases left unmatched: 10. This CDR3 region has 16 residues. DNA for the CDR3: TGTGCCAGCAGCGTATCGAATCTAGCGGGATTGTATGAGCAGTTCTTC. Encoded protein: CASSVSNLAGLYEQFF.

The rearrangement uses TRBV2 and TRBJ1-2; D gene unclear. This CDR3 has 14 residues. Germline CDR1 SNHLY, CDR2 FYNNEI. Between the trimmed V and J ends, which lost 4 bases and 0 bases, there was a span of 9 bases. The CDR3 coding sequence is TGTGCCAGCAGTGGCCTGCGGACTAACTATGGCTACACCTTC. Protein: CASSGLRTNYGYTF.

The V gene is TRBV25-1, the J gene TRBJ2-5, with 7 bases matching TRBD1. TRBJ2-7 explains the end of the DNA better; the J call may be wrong. Germline CDR1 is MGHDK and CDR2 is SYGVNS. This CDR3 contains 15 residues. CDR3 in amino acids: CASSESDRDSGEQYF. The CDR3 nucleotides read TGTGCCAGCAGTGAATCCGACCGGGACAGCGGCGAGCAGTACTTC.

This clone came up a few times. The V call is TRBV6-1, the J call TRBJ2-7, with 9 bases that match TRBD1. Germline V lookup: CDR1 MNHNS, CDR2 SASEGT. V lost 7 bases and J lost 5; bases outside the gene matches: 9. The CDR3 covers 14 residues. The CDR3 DNA reads TGTGCCAGCACCATACAGGGGGCGCGGGACGAGCAGTACTTC. It is translated as CASTIQGARDEQYF.

This chain joins TRBV2 and TRBJ1-5; D gene unclear. V dropped 5 bases and J dropped 2 bases, with 13 bases sitting between them. This CDR3 comprises 15 residues. The germline CDR1 and CDR2 sequences are SNHLY and FYNNEI. CDR3 in amino acids: CASSPWTSGNQPQHF. As DNA, the CDR3 is TGTGCCAGCAGTCCGTGGACTTCGGGCAATCAGCCCCAGCATTTT. The variable domain in full, completed from reference TRBV2 and TRBJ1-5, reads EPEVTQTPSHQVTQMGQEVILRCVPISNHLYFYWYRQILGQKVEFLVSFYNNEISEKSEIFDDQFSVERPDGSNFTLKIRSTKLEDSAMYFCASSPWTSGNQPQHFGDGTRLSIL.

The CDR3 region is CASSDSRRYISYEQYF. In DNA, the CDR3 is TGTGCCAGCAGTGACTCGAGGCGGTACATCTCCTACGAGCAGTACTTC. The gene calls are TRBV6-4 and TRBJ2-7; D is ambiguous. Germline lookup yields CDR1 MRHNA and CDR2 SNTAGT. This CDR3 contains 16 residues. Trimming cost V 0 bases and J 0 bases, with 12 bases left between them.

This chain connects TRBV29-1 to TRBJ2-2; 9 bases map to TRBD2. This CDR3 has 15 amino acids. CDR1 SQVTM and CDR2 ANQGSEA come from the germline V gene. V gave up 5 bases and J gave up 5 bases; unmatched junction bases: 9. CDR3 sequence (DNA): TGCAGCGTTAGGACTAGCGTCCAGGGGACCGGGGAGCTGTTTTTT. The encoded protein is CSVRTSVQGTGELFF.

The chain has TRBV6-1 and TRBJ2-1; D may be TRBD2 (5 bases). Germline lookup yields CDR1 MNHNS and CDR2 SASEGT. Trimming pared 6 bases from V and 2 bases from J, leaving 14 bases between. CDR3 length equals 15 residues. Here the CDR3 DNA reads TGTGCCAGCAGCGGGGAACTAGATACCTACAATGAGCAGTTCTTC. Translated: CASSGELDTYNEQFF.

This chain joins TRBV5-1 and TRBJ2-7, with D perhaps TRBD2 (5 bases). This CDR3 spans 13 amino acids. Deletions cut 1 base from V and 4 bases from J, with 9 bases between. Per the germline V gene, CDR1 is SGHRS and CDR2 is YFSETQ. CDR3 sequence: CASSLNEGYEQYF. The CDR3 DNA follows: TGCGCCAGCAGCTTGAACGAGGGTTACGAGCAGTACTTC.

The chain employs TRBV6-1 and TRBJ2-2, with D perhaps TRBD1 (6 bases). This CDR3 contains 15 residues. Germline CDR1 and CDR2: MNHNS and SASEGT. V was cut by 2 bases and J by 2 bases, with 9 bases left in between. As DNA, the CDR3 is TGTGCCAGCAGTGAAATGGGACATAACACCGGGGAGCTGTTTTTT. As protein: CASSEMGHNTGELFF.

The chain carries TRBV2 and TRBJ2-7; 7 bases map to TRBD2. The V and J ends lost 10 bases and 7 bases, in that order; junction bases with no gene match: 13. The CDR3 consists of 13 residues. Germline V lookup: CDR1 SNHLY, CDR2 FYNNEI. DNA of the CDR3: TGTGCCATCGAGAGCGGGGTCCCGGGGGAGCAGTACTTC. Encoded protein: CAIESGVPGEQYF.

The V gene is TRBV28, the J gene TRBJ2-7; 8 bases line up with TRBD1. From germline, CDR1 is MDHEN and CDR2 SYDVKM. V lost 2 bases, J lost 2 bases, and 11 bases stayed unmatched. The CDR3 loop spans 17 amino acids. The CDR3 loop reads CASSLPYGTGPPYEQYF. In DNA form, the CDR3 reads TGTGCCAGCAGTTTACCCTACGGGACAGGACCCCCCTACGAGCAGTACTTC. Full variable domain (missing parts from reference TRBV28 and TRBJ2-7): DVKVTQSSRYLVKRTGEKVFLECVQDMDHENMFWYRQDPGLGLRLIYFSYDVKMKEKGDIPEGYSVSREKKERFSLILESASTNQTSMYLCASSLPYGTGPPYEQYFGPGTRLTVT.

This clone has a single count. One end of the junction does not line up with germline, which may come from a read error. The chain carries TRBV19 and TRBJ1-2; D is unclear. The CDR3 length is 11 residues. Germline V gene sequence: CDR1 LNHDA, CDR2 SQIVND (reference sequence). The chain's CDR3 is CASSTFYDYTF. Written as DNA, the CDR3 is TGTGCCAGTAGTACCTTCTATGACTACACCTTC.

A few counts support this clone. This sequence joins TRBV10-3 and TRBJ1-2; TRBD1 matches at 11 bases. CDR1 is ENHRY, CDR2 SYGVKD, per germline. V was pared by 0 bases and J by 0 bases, with 3 bases of the junction left unmatched. The CDR3 runs 17 residues. CDR3 in amino acids: CAISESLGQGANYGYTF. The DNA of the CDR3 is TGTGCCATCAGTGAGTCCTTGGGACAGGGGGCTAACTATGGCTACACCTTC.

The chain employs TRBV5-6 and TRBJ1-2, with D possibly matching TRBD1 (6 bases). The germline CDR1 and CDR2 sequences are SGHDT and YYEEEE. This CDR3 has 14 amino acids. The ends were cut back, 6 bases at V and 5 bases at J, with 17 bases in the middle. The CDR3 region is CASTNGWQGYGYTF. CDR3 sequence (DNA): TGTGCCAGCACCAACGGCTGGCAGGGGTATGGCTACACCTTC.

This sequence joins TRBV6-4 and TRBJ2-3; D is perhaps TRBD2 (6 bases). CDR1 and CDR2 (germline): MRHNA, SNTAGT. The CDR3 sequence is 14 residues long. Trimming took off 3 bases at V and 1 base at J, with 8 bases between the two ends. CDR3 nucleotides: TGTGCCAGCAGTGAATCTAGCGGCACAGATACGCAGTATTTT. Amino acid sequence: CASSESSGTDTQYF.

This clone appeared a few times. The junction and the germline gene differ at one end; a read error may be behind it. This rearrangement joins TRBV7-7 to TRBJ2-1; D might be TRBD1 or TRBD2, each matching 8 bases. Germline loops: CDR1 SSHAT, CDR2 FNYEAQ (reference sequence). CDR3 length: 15 residues. The CDR3 sequence is CASSGGQEPYNEQFF. The DNA of the CDR3 is TGTGCTAGCAGCGGGGGACAGGAACCTTACAATGAGCAGTTCTTC.

The chain carries TRBV27 and TRBJ1-1, with D possibly TRBD1 on 6 matching bases. Trimming took off 7 bases at V and 6 bases at J, with 18 bases between the two ends. Germline values: CDR1 MNHEY, CDR2 SMNVEV (reference sequence). The CDR3 runs 14 residues. The CDR3 reads CASTRQGRFAEAFF. The CDR3 DNA reads as TGTGCCAGCACCCGTCAGGGGCGGTTCGCTGAAGCTTTCTTT.

The chain employs TRBV25-1 and TRBJ2-5, with TRBD2 matching over 11 bases. The V and J ends lost 10 bases and 4 bases, in that order; junction bases with no gene match: 11. The CDR3 loop spans 15 amino acids. CDR1 MGHDK and CDR2 SYGVNS come from the germline V gene. The CDR3 DNA sequence: TGTGCCACCAGCCCGACTAGCGGGGCGGGAGAGACCCAGTACTTC. Amino acid sequence: CATSPTSGAGETQYF. Together with reference TRBV25-1 and TRBJ2-5, the CDR3 gives the full variable domain: EADIYQTPRYLVIGTGKKITLECSQTMGHDKMYWYQQDPGMELHLIHYSYGVNSTEKGDLSSESTVSRIRTEHFPLTLESARPSHTSQYLCATSPTSGAGETQYFGPGTRLLVL.

The chain uses TRBV10-2 and TRBJ2-2; 12 nucleotides match TRBD2. Unmatched junction bases numbered 1, after V lost 5 bases and J lost 0 bases. CDR1 WSHSY and CDR2 SAAADI come from the germline V gene. This CDR3 is built from 16 residues. The CDR3 DNA follows: TGCGCCAGCAGTTGGACTAGCGGGGCGAACACCGGGGAGCTGTTTTTT. It encodes CASSWTSGANTGELFF.

The V and J genes are TRBV5-1 and TRBJ2-3, with 12 bases fitting TRBD2. The CDR3 consists of 16 residues. Germline-derived CDR1 and CDR2 are SGHRS and YFSETQ. V gave up 3 bases and J gave up 5 bases; unmatched junction bases: 7. CDR3 sequence: CASSSRLAGAGDTQYF. The CDR3 DNA reads TGCGCCAGCAGCTCGCGACTAGCGGGAGCGGGAGATACGCAGTATTTT.

The genes are TRBV4-3 and TRBJ1-5, with D unresolved. Germline V CDR1 and CDR2: LGHNA, YSLEER. V was clipped by 0 bases and J by 4 bases, with 7 bases between them. The CDR3 has 14 amino acids. This CDR3 reads CASSQDPYNQPQHF. DNA for the CDR3: TGCGCCAGCAGCCAAGATCCTTATAATCAGCCCCAGCATTTT.

The rearrangement joins TRBV7-6 to TRBJ2-1, with 9 bases fitting TRBD2. CDR3 length: 16 amino acids. Per germline, CDR1 SGHVS and CDR2 FNYEAQ. The ends lost 5 bases at V and 4 bases at J; junction bases unmatched: 9. CDR3 sequence (DNA): TGTGCCAGCAGCCGTGCCGGGACTAGCAAGTACAATGAGCAGTTCTTC. Protein sequence: CASSRAGTSKYNEQFF.

About this clone itself: One junction end disagrees with the germline gene, perhaps due to a read error. The chain uses TRBV7-7 and TRBJ2-7; 8 bases line up with TRBD2. CDR1 and CDR2 (germline): SSHAT, FNYEAQ (reference sequence). This CDR3 spans 19 amino acids. The CDR3 here is CASSLTHYGRATSSYEQYF. CDR3 in DNA: TGTGCTAGCAGCTTAACACATTACGGGAGGGCCACGAGTTCGTACGAGCAGTACTTC.

The CDR3 region is CASKRGQGASSANEKLFF. The CDR3 DNA sequence: TGTGCCAGCAAGAGGGGACAGGGGGCGTCGTCGGCTAATGAAAAACTGTTTTTT. V usage is TRBV27 and J usage is TRBJ1-4; TRBD1 aligns across 12 bases. This CDR3 is 18 amino acids long. Germline V CDR1 and CDR2: MNHEY, SMNVEV (reference sequence). V shed 7 bases, J shed 3 bases, and the junction held 12 bases outside the gene matches. Combining the CDR3 with reference TRBV27 and TRBJ1-4 gives the whole variable domain EAQVTQNPRYLITVTGKKLTVTCSQNMNHEYMSWYRQDPGLGLRQIYYSMNVEVTDKGDVPEGYKVSRKEKRNFPLILESPSPNQTSLYFCASKRGQGASSANEKLFFGSGTQLSVL.